A selection of T cell receptor beta chains follows, all from one sample in a study of early T cells in non-severe SARS-CoV-2 infection. MiXCR, applied by TCRdb to the 5' RACE reads, yields one record per CDR3 protein. The table records under 85,000 distinct CDR3 sequences, 9.5% to 15% of them present only once. Sequencing was performed on whole blood, taken at baseline. These receptors were collected from an adult who was a healthcare worker with PCR-confirmed SARS-CoV-2 infection or an uninfected control (not recorded which). The donor label of this sample is uncertain. The CDR3 runs from the conserved cysteine through the conserved F or W. The order of the fields is clone size, V gene, J gene, D gene, CDR3 protein, CDR3 DNA. A D gene is named only where the DNA matches it firmly. Clone sizes are given selectively: once, few, many, or a class where the clone is expanded.

NA	TRBV6-2/TRBV6-3	TRBJ2-7	TRBD2	CAGGGRSRSYEQYF	TGTGCCGGGGGCGGGAGGTCCCGCTCCTACGAGCAGTACTTC
many	TRBV5-1	TRBJ2-3	NA	CASSLEADTQYF	TGCGCCAGCAGCTTGGAAGCAGATACGCAGTATTTT
few	TRBV12-3/TRBV12-4	TRBJ1-1	NA	CASSSKEGAEAFF	TGTGCCAGCAGTAGCAAAGAAGGGGCTGAAGCTTTCTTT
few	TRBV11-2	TRBJ2-3	TRBD2	CASSLEPGLATDTQYF	TGTGCCAGCAGCTTAGAGCCGGGACTAGCCACAGATACGCAGTATTTT
NA	TRBV14	TRBJ2-7	TRBD1	CASSQYRGVDREQYF	TGTGCCAGCAGCCAATACAGGGGCGTGGACCGTGAGCAGTACTTC
NA	TRBV29-1	TRBJ2-3	TRBD2	CSGISAGGPTDTQYF	TGCAGCGGAATCTCAGCGGGGGGACCCACAGATACGCAGTATTTT
few	TRBV27	TRBJ2-7	NA	CASSLAGHKSPYEQYF	TGTGCCAGCAGTTTAGCGGGACATAAGTCTCCCTACGAGCAGTACTTC
many	TRBV12-3/TRBV12-4	TRBJ1-2	NA	CASSRLTTARSF	TGTGCCAGCAGTCGCCTTACGACAGCCAGGTCCTTC
many	TRBV12-3/TRBV12-4	TRBJ1-5	TRBD1	CASRRTGNGNQPQHF	TGTGCCAGCAGAAGGACAGGGAACGGCAATCAGCCCCAGCATTTT
NA	TRBV6-2/TRBV6-3	TRBJ1-1	TRBD1	CASGYRDRAFF	TGTGCCAGCGGTTACCGGGACAGAGCTTTCTTT
many	TRBV4-3	TRBJ2-1	NA	CASSQDLGSSYNEQFF	TGCGCCAGCAGCCAAGATCTCGGGAGCTCCTACAATGAGCAGTTCTTC
NA	TRBV9	TRBJ2-7	NA	CASSVGGAPVSEQYF	TGTGCCAGCAGCGTAGGGGGAGCCCCGGTCTCCGAGCAGTACTTC
many	TRBV28	TRBJ2-5	NA	CASSSMRRETQYF	TGTGCCAGCAGTAGCATGAGGAGGGAGACCCAGTACTTC
few	TRBV5-1	TRBJ2-3	NA	CASSFIPTDTQYF	TGCGCCAGCAGCTTCATCCCGACAGATACGCAGTATTTT
NA	TRBV29-1	TRBJ1-1	NA	CSVARSGNTEAFF	TGCAGCGTTGCTCGGTCAGGTAACACTGAAGCTTTCTTT
NA	TRBV11-2	TRBJ2-4	TRBD1	CASSLNRGQGGNIQYF	TGTGCCAGCAGCCTAAACCGAGGACAGGGGGGAAACATTCAGTACTTC
many	TRBV20-1	TRBJ2-3	TRBD2	CSARGLAGSTDTQYF	TGCAGTGCTAGGGGGCTAGCGGGCTCCACAGATACGCAGTATTTT
NA	TRBV5-1	TRBJ1-1	NA	CASSYRRRGMLRNTEAFF	TGCGCCAGCAGCTATAGGAGGAGGGGAATGTTAAGGAACACTGAAGCTTTCTTT
few	TRBV3-1	TRBJ1-1	NA	CASSQKTSHPEAFF	TGTGCCAGCAGCCAAAAAACGTCACACCCTGAAGCTTTCTTT
few	TRBV9	TRBJ1-2	NA	CASSPPGQRPGGYTF	TGTGCCAGCAGCCCCCCGGGACAACGACCTGGTGGCTACACCTTC
few	TRBV2	TRBJ2-2	NA	CASSPQGVGRTGELFF	TGTGCCAGCAGTCCACAGGGAGTCGGTCGGACCGGGGAGCTGTTTTTT
once	TRBV12-5	TRBJ1-3	NA	CASGLLDDRPTPNTIYF	TGTGCTAGTGGTTTGCTAGACGACCGTCCTACTCCTAACACCATATATTTT
many	TRBV7-2	TRBJ2-7	NA	CASSLNGPYEQYF	TGTGCCAGCAGCTTGAACGGTCCCTACGAGCAGTACTTC
NA	TRBV27	TRBJ2-6	NA	CASSPFISGTTANVLTF	TGTGCCAGCAGTCCATTCATCTCCGGTACAACGGCCAACGTCCTGACTTTC
few	TRBV3-1	TRBJ2-7	NA	CASSQEQGRLYEQYF	TGTGCCAGCAGCCAGGAACAGGGTCGTCTCTACGAGCAGTACTTC
few	TRBV7-8	TRBJ1-5	TRBD1	CASSRGTASNQPQHF	TGTGCCAGCAGCCGTGGGACAGCTAGCAATCAGCCCCAGCATTTT
many	TRBV24-1	TRBJ1-2	NA	CATSDSQGPGYTF	TGTGCCACCAGTGACTCGCAGGGGCCCGGCTACACCTTC
NA	TRBV7-3	TRBJ2-3	NA	CASIGSGRDTQYF	TGTGCCAGCATCGGAAGTGGGCGAGATACGCAGTATTTT
NA	TRBV12-3/TRBV12-4	TRBJ2-2	TRBD2	CASSFDSGGQTGELFF	TGTGCCAGCAGTTTTGACAGCGGGGGGCAAACCGGGGAGCTGTTTTTT
once	TRBV3-1	TRBJ1-2	NA	CASSQARGNGYTF	TGTGCCAGCAGCCAGGCCAGGGGCAATGGCTACACCTTC
many	TRBV20-1	TRBJ2-3	TRBD2	CSAQGTSGTTDTQYF	TGCAGTGCCCAAGGAACTAGCGGGACGACAGATACGCAGTATTTT
NA	TRBV3-1	TRBJ1-1	NA	CASSQDALGSRSAAFF	TGTGCCAGCAGCCAAGACGCCCTCGGCAGCCGCTCGGCGGCTTTCTTT
many	TRBV6-2/TRBV6-3	TRBJ2-1	NA	CASSPLRNEQFF	TGTGCCAGCAGTCCCTTGAGGAATGAGCAGTTCTTC
few	TRBV6-1	TRBJ1-1	NA	CASSEGSLPTEAFF	TGTGCCAGCAGTGAAGGGTCCTTACCCACTGAAGCTTTCTTT
NA	TRBV7-2	TRBJ2-5	NA	CASSFNGGSETQYF	TGTGCCAGCAGCTTTAACGGGGGTTCAGAGACCCAGTACTTC
NA	TRBV7-2	TRBJ2-5	TRBD1	CASSLVDRGLEETQYF	TGTGCCAGCAGCTTAGTGGACAGGGGGCTTGAAGAGACCCAGTACTTC
NA	TRBV29-1	TRBJ2-1	TRBD1	CSAKMGTGPNYNEQFF	TGCAGCGCCAAGATGGGGACAGGGCCCAACTACAATGAGCAGTTCTTC